Shown below are 10 T cell receptor beta chains from a single sample sequenced in a study of shared clonotypes between healthy human individuals. The table came from immunoSEQ multiplex PCR; TCRdb's copy has only in-frame clones and leaves some out. The table has millions of clones, approximately 92% seen once. The sequenced sample consisted of naive CD4+ T cells sorted from blood. The subset: CD45RA+ positively selected. The receptor set was obtained from a man younger than 35 in good health.

The chain employs TRBV19 and TRBJ2-7; D may correspond to TRBD1 or TRBD2 (5 bases each). This CDR3 comprises 18 residues. Germline V gene sequence: CDR1 LNHDA, CDR2 SQIVND (reference sequence). Trimming took off 3 bases at V and 3 bases at J, with 24 bases between the two ends. The CDR3 DNA is TGTGCCAGTAGTATTAGACGGGGCAGTCCCTCTGGACTCTACGAGCAGTACTTC. Translation: CASSIRRGSPSGLYEQYF.

The chain is built from TRBV2 and TRBJ2-6; D is undetermined. V lost 5 bases and J lost 0, with 8 bases in between. This CDR3 has 15 amino acids. CDR1 and CDR2 from the germline V gene are SNHLY and FYNNEI. CDR3 sequence: CASSPSTSGANVLTF. The CDR3, as DNA: TGTGCCAGCAGTCCTTCTACCTCTGGGGCCAACGTCCTGACTTTC. The variable domain in full, completed from reference TRBV2 and TRBJ2-6, reads EPEVTQTPSHQVTQMGQEVILRCVPISNHLYFYWYRQILGQKVEFLVSFYNNEISEKSEIFDDQFSVERPDGSNFTLKIRSTKLEDSAMYFCASSPSTSGANVLTFGAGSRLTVL.

The V call is TRBV11-2, the J call TRBJ2-1; D might be TRBD2 (7 bases). This CDR3 contains 16 residues. V shed 3 bases and J shed 1 base, with 13 bases lying between them. CDR1 and CDR2 (germline): SGHAT, FQNNGV. The CDR3 sequence is CASSFGGAGSYNEQFF. For the CDR3, the DNA is TGTGCCAGCAGCTTTGGGGGGGCGGGATCCTACAATGAGCAGTTCTTC.

A word on this clone: Distinct nucleotide sequences in the sample also encode this CDR3. The gene calls are TRBV7-9 and TRBJ1-3; D not certain. V dropped 1 base and J dropped 3 bases, with 4 bases sitting between them. The CDR3 consists of 13 residues. The V gene's germline CDR1 is SEHNR and CDR2 FQNEAQ (reference sequence). CDR3 amino acids: CASSLGGGNTIYF. The CDR3 DNA reads as TGTGCCAGCAGCTTAGGGGGTGGAAACACCATATATTTT.

This clone was seen once. V gene TRBV10-3 combines with J gene TRBJ1-2; D might be TRBD1 (5 bases). CDR1 and CDR2 from the germline V gene are ENHRY and SYGVKD. The CDR3 loop spans 13 amino acids. V lost 6 bases and J 0 bases, leaving 8 bases between the germline ends. The CDR3 protein is CAIRGRANYGYTF. CDR3 nucleotide sequence: TGTGCCATCAGAGGCAGGGCTAACTATGGCTACACCTTC.

This chain joins TRBV7-9 and TRBJ1-4; D possibly corresponds to TRBD1 (5 bases). Germline V gene data show CDR1 as SEHNR and CDR2 as FQNEAQ (reference sequence). The CDR3 spans 16 residues. Trimming pared 5 bases from V and 5 bases from J, leaving 18 bases between. CDR3 coding DNA: TGTGCCAGCAGCGTAGGTGCGGGACCGTTGAATGAAAAACTGTTTTTT. This translates into CASSVGAGPLNEKLFF.

The V gene is TRBV28, the J gene TRBJ1-5, with a possible D match to TRBD1 (5 bases). Germline V lookup: CDR1 MDHEN, CDR2 SYDVKM. Trimming removed 2 bases from V and 6 bases from J, with 20 bases in between. The CDR3 length is 17 residues. CDR3: CASSLSIGTGQSQPQHF. The CDR3 DNA follows: TGTGCCAGCAGTTTAAGTATCGGTACAGGTCAGAGTCAGCCCCAGCATTTT. The variable domain in full, with the rest retrieved from reference TRBV28 and TRBJ1-5, is DVKVTQSSRYLVKRTGEKVFLECVQDMDHENMFWYRQDPGLGLRLIYFSYDVKMKEKGDIPEGYSVSREKKERFSLILESASTNQTSMYLCASSLSIGTGQSQPQHFGDGTRLSIL.

This chain links TRBV27 with TRBJ1-2; perhaps TRBD1 as D (5 bases). The CDR3 extends over 14 amino acids. In germline, CDR1 is MNHEY, CDR2 SMNVEV (reference sequence). V shed 5 bases and J shed 7 bases, with 17 bases lying between them. This CDR3 is CASSIHRTHCGYTF. CDR3 in DNA: TGTGCCAGCAGTATACACAGGACCCATTGTGGCTACACCTTC.

This clone was seen a handful of times. This chain connects TRBV7-2 to TRBJ2-7; D gene ambiguous. Trimming stripped 4 bases from V and 2 bases from J, with 3 bases between. The CDR3 is 11 amino acids. Germline assignment: CDR1 SGHTA and CDR2 FQGNSA. The CDR3 spells CASSWAYEQYF. CDR3 nucleotide sequence: TGTGCCAGCAGCTGGGCCTACGAGCAGTACTTC.

This chain connects TRBV5-1 to TRBJ2-4; tentative D call: TRBD2 (6 bases). Germline CDR1 SGHRS, CDR2 YFSETQ. V was shortened by 4 bases and J by 1 base, with 18 bases between the two germline ends. The length of the CDR3 is 17 residues. DNA for the CDR3: TGCGCCAGCAGCCCACTCTCCGGGAGCGGGGCCAAAAACATTCAGTACTTC. Translated, it gives CASSPLSGSGAKNIQYF.